A selection of T cell receptor beta chains follows, all from one sample in a study of OX40 agonist ivuxolimab in advanced cancers. Sequencing was performed with immunoSEQ multiplex PCR; in TCRdb, only in-frame clones are kept and a portion is missing. The table includes fewer than 85,000 clones, about 80% detected once. Sequencing used CD4+ or CD8+ T cells sorted from blood, obtained in a trial of the OX40 agonist ivuxolimab. The receptor source for this set is an adult with an advanced solid tumor such as melanoma, head and neck, liver or kidney cancer. CDR3s include the opening cysteine and the closing phenylalanine or tryptophan. A D gene is named only where the DNA matches it firmly. The size field is filled for only some rows; it gives once, few, many or a size class.

D | size | J | V | DNA | CDR3
NA | NA | TRBJ1-1 | TRBV7-3 | TGTGCCAGCAGCTTAACGGGGCTTTCGGGGGGCACTGAAGCTTTCTTT | CASSLTGLSGGTEAFF
NA | few | TRBJ1-6 | TRBV5-4 | TGTGCCAGCAGCTTGGACAGAAATTCACCCCTCCACTTT | CASSLDRNSPLHF
NA | once | TRBJ2-7 | TRBV5-6 | TGTGCCAGCAGCTTGGGACAGAGAAACTACGAGCAGTACTTC | CASSLGQRNYEQYF
NA | NA | TRBJ1-5 | TRBV6-1 | TGTGCCAGCAGTGAAGTTTCGAACCCACAGCATTTT | CASSEVSNPQHF
NA | NA | TRBJ1-5 | TRBV28 | TGTGCCAGCAGTTCCTCCCTGACAGAGCGGAGCAATCAGCCCCAGCATTTT | CASSSSLTERSNQPQHF
NA | few | TRBJ1-2 | TRBV5-1 | TGCGCCAGCAGCTTAGGGGTCCAAGATGGCTACACCTTC | CASSLGVQDGYTF
NA | NA | TRBJ2-2 | TRBV5-4 | TGTGCCAGCAGCTCCTGGACAGCCGGGGAGCTGTTTTTT | CASSSWTAGELFF
NA | NA | TRBJ2-7 | TRBV6-5 | TGTGCCAGCAGTTCCTTCTACGAGCAGTACTTC | CASSSFYEQYF
TRBD1 | NA | TRBJ2-5 | TRBV7-9 | TGTGCCAGCAGCTTATATGCGGCAGGGGGTCTCCAAGAGACCCAGTACTTC | CASSLYAAGGLQETQYF
NA | once | TRBJ1-3 | TRBV6-5 | TGTGCCAGCAGTGAGATAGGCTCTGGAAACACCATATATTTT | CASSEIGSGNTIYF
NA | once | TRBJ1-6 | TRBV6-5 | TGTGCCACCCGGGACGCAAATTCACCCCTCCACTTT | CATRDANSPLHF
NA | NA | TRBJ1-5 | TRBV19 | TGTGCCAGTAGTATAGGGGGGGCGGCGAGCAATCAGCCCCAGCATTTT | CASSIGGAASNQPQHF
NA | NA | TRBJ2-2 | TRBV11-2 | TGTGCCAGCAGCCCCTGGGGGCCCCGGGGGACCGGGGAGCTGTTTTTT | CASSPWGPRGTGELFF
NA | NA | TRBJ1-2 | TRBV6-5 | TGTGCCAGCGGGGAGTATGGGCAGTGGGGTCATGGCTACACCTTC | CASGEYGQWGHGYTF
TRBD2 | NA | TRBJ2-3 | TRBV11-3 | TGTGCCAGCAGCTCCGGGACTAGCGGCACAGATACGCAGTATTTT | CASSSGTSGTDTQYF
NA | once | TRBJ2-7 | TRBV9 | TGTGCCAGCACCACCGGGGTAAACTCCTACGAGCAGTACTTC | CASTTGVNSYEQYF
NA | once | TRBJ1-1 | TRBV5-6 | TGTGCCAGCAGCTTGAGGCTGGGGCGACTGAACACTGAAGCTTTCTTT | CASSLRLGRLNTEAFF
NA | NA | TRBJ2-7 | TRBV5-1 | TGCGCCAGCAGCTCGGGGGCGAACGCCTACGAGCAGTACTTC | CASSSGANAYEQYF
TRBD2 | NA | TRBJ2-1 | TRBV27 | TGTGCCAGCAGTTTATCTCCGATCCTATTACTAGCGGGAGAGCGCAATGAGCAGTTCTTC | CASSLSPILLLAGERNEQFF
TRBD1 | NA | TRBJ1-2 | TRBV7-2 | TGTGCCAGCAGTTCTCGACAGGGGGCGTGGGGCTACACCTTC | CASSSRQGAWGYTF
TRBD1 | once | TRBJ1-1 | TRBV12-5 | TGTGCTAGTGGTGCCCAAAGAGGGACAGGGGTCGCTTTAATGAACACTGAAGCTTTCTTT | CASGAQRGTGVALMNTEAFF
NA | NA | TRBJ2-3 | TRBV6-5 | TGTGCCAGCAGTTACGGTGGCGGGAAGGCAGATACGCAGTATTTT | CASSYGGGKADTQYF
NA | once | TRBJ2-5 | TRBV5-1 | TGCGCCAGCAGCCCCGTCCCACGGGAGACCCAGTACTTC | CASSPVPRETQYF
TRBD1 | NA | TRBJ2-7 | TRBV6-5 | TGTGCCCTATTTTCCCCGGGACAGGCCCCTCAGTACTTC | CALFSPGQAPQYF
TRBD1 | NA | TRBJ1-2 | TRBV7-6 | TGTGCCAGCAGCTTAGGTATCCGGGACAGGGGAAGAGGCTACACCTTC | CASSLGIRDRGRGYTF
TRBD1 | once | TRBJ1-3 | TRBV27 | TGTGCCAGCAGTTTGGGCCCCATTGCAGGGGGGGGCTCTGGAAACACCATATATTTT | CASSLGPIAGGGSGNTIYF
TRBD1 | NA | TRBJ1-5 | TRBV4-1 | TGCGCCAGCAGCCAGACCGGGACAGTCAATCAGCCCCAGCATTTT | CASSQTGTVNQPQHF
TRBD1 | NA | TRBJ1-1 | TRBV19 | TGTGCCAGTAGAGGGACAGCCCGATCCCATGAAGCTTTCTTT | CASRGTARSHEAFF
TRBD2 | NA | TRBJ2-1 | TRBV28 | TGTGCCAGCAGCTACAGAACTAGCGGGAGGTCGAATGAGCAGTTCTTC | CASSYRTSGRSNEQFF
NA | few | TRBJ1-1 | TRBV13 | TGTGCCAGCAGGGGACTGCTGAACACTGAAGCTTTCTTT | CASRGLLNTEAFF
NA | NA | TRBJ2-3 | TRBV28 | TGTGCCATCCAGTCCCGAGATACGCAGTATTTT | CAIQSRDTQYF
TRBD1 | NA | TRBJ1-2 | TRBV7-2 | TGTGCCAGTAGCTTAGCGCTAGGGGGACAGGGTTCGAATGGCTACACCTTC | CASSLALGGQGSNGYTF
TRBD2 | NA | TRBJ2-1 | TRBV7-2 | TGTGCCAGCACCCATAGCGGGAGCGCCTACAATGAGCAGTTCTTC | CASTHSGSAYNEQFF
TRBD1 | NA | TRBJ1-5 | TRBV28 | TGTGCCAGCAGTCCCGGGACAGGGGGCGGGGTGCCCAATCAGCCCCAGCATTTT | CASSPGTGGGVPNQPQHF
TRBD1 | NA | TRBJ2-7 | TRBV5-1 | TGCGCCAGCAGCTTGGGTTTCCCCCCCCCGGACAGGGGGTACGAGCAGTACTTC | CASSLGFPPPDRGYEQYF
NA | NA | TRBJ1-4 | TRBV4-1 | TGCGCCAGCAGCCAAGCTCTGAAGAGTAATGAAAAACTGTTTTTT | CASSQALKSNEKLFF
TRBD1 | once | TRBJ2-7 | TRBV7-2 | TGTGCCAGCAGCTTAGGGACAGGGGGCTTCTACGAGCAGTACTTC | CASSLGTGGFYEQYF
NA | once | TRBJ1-1 | TRBV28 | TGTGCCAGCAGTTGGACTACCCAAGGGCAAGCTTTCTTT | CASSWTTQGQAFF
NA | NA | TRBJ1-5 | TRBV2 | TGTGCCAGCAGACGGATACAGAATCAGCCCCAGCATTTT | CASRRIQNQPQHF
TRBD1 | once | TRBJ1-5 | TRBV2 | TGTGCCAGCAGGGGAGACAGGGAGGAAAGCAATCAGCCCCAGCATTTT | CASRGDREESNQPQHF
TRBD2 | NA | TRBJ2-1 | TRBV19 | TGTGCCAGTAGTGGACGTAGCGGGGGGGCCTTTTACAATGAGCAGTTCTTC | CASSGRSGGAFYNEQFF
NA | NA | TRBJ2-3 | TRBV11-3 | TGTGCCAGCAGCCTCGTGGCGTCAGATACGCAGTATTTT | CASSLVASDTQYF
NA | NA | TRBJ1-1 | TRBV28 | TGTGCCAGCAGTTTACTTGGGGGAGGTAGGGTGAACACTGAAGCTTTCTTT | CASSLLGGGRVNTEAFF
NA | NA | TRBJ1-1 | TRBV4-1 | TGCGCCAGCAGCCAGCAGACAGGAAGGAACACTGAAGCTTTCTTT | CASSQQTGRNTEAFF
TRBD1 | NA | TRBJ2-2 | TRBV5-4 | TGTGCCAGCAGCTTGAGGGGGCCCGGGGAGCTGTTTTTT | CASSLRGPGELFF
TRBD1 | NA | TRBJ2-2 | TRBV2 | TGTGCCAGCAGTGGGGGCGACAGGGGTGGCGGGGAGCTGTTTTTT | CASSGGDRGGGELFF
TRBD2 | NA | TRBJ2-3 | TRBV27 | TGTGCCAGCAGTTTGGCGGGAGGGCTCGGCACAGATACGCAGTATTTT | CASSLAGGLGTDTQYF
TRBD2 | NA | TRBJ2-3 | TRBV4-3 | TGCGCCAGCAGCCATACCCGGGGGGTTACAGATACGCAGTATTTT | CASSHTRGVTDTQYF
TRBD2 | NA | TRBJ2-1 | TRBV5-5 | TGTGCCAGCAGCTTGCTAGCGGGAGGCTACAATGAGCAGTTCTTC | CASSLLAGGYNEQFF
NA | NA | TRBJ1-1 | TRBV5-1 | TGCGCCAGCAGCTTGGCGGGGACCGGGGTGAACACTGAAGCTTTCTTT | CASSLAGTGVNTEAFF
NA | NA | TRBJ1-2 | TRBV6-1 | TGTGCCAGCAGTTATCCCAACTATGGCTACACCTTC | CASSYPNYGYTF
TRBD1 | NA | TRBJ1-1 | TRBV5-5 | TGTGCCAGCAGCGTAGACAGGGGCCCGAACACTGAAGCTTTCTTT | CASSVDRGPNTEAFF
NA | NA | TRBJ2-7 | TRBV5-5 | TGTGCCAGCAGCTTGGATGGAGGGGGCTCCTACGAGCAGTACTTC | CASSLDGGGSYEQYF
TRBD2 | NA | TRBJ2-1 | TRBV10-3 | TGTGCCATCAGTGAGCCCACCCGGGGGGGCAATGAGCAGTTCTTC | CAISEPTRGGNEQFF
NA | few | TRBJ2-7 | TRBV2 | TGTGCCAGCAGTGCGCTACAGGGACGCCCGGCCTACGAGCAGTACTTC | CASSALQGRPAYEQYF
NA | NA | TRBJ2-5 | TRBV4-3 | TGCGCCAGCAGCCAAGTTTTTGACCCCCGTGAGACCCAGTACTTC | CASSQVFDPRETQYF